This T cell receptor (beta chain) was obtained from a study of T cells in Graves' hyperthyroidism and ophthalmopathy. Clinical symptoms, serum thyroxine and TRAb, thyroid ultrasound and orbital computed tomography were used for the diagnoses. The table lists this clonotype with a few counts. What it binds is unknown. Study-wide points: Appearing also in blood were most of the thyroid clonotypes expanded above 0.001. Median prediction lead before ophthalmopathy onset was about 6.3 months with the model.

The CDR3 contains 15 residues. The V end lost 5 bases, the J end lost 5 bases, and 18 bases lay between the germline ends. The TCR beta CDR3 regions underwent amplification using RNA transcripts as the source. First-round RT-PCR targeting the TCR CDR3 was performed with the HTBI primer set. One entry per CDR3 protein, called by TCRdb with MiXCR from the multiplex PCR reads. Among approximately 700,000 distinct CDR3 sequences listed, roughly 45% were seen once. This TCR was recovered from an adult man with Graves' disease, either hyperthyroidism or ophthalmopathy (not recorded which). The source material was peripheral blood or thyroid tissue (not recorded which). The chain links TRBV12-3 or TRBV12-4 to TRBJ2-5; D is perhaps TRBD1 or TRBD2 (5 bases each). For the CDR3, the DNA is TGTGCCAGCAGTCAGGCCGGGACCCAGCGCGAGACCCAGTACTTC. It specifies CASSQAGTQRETQYF.